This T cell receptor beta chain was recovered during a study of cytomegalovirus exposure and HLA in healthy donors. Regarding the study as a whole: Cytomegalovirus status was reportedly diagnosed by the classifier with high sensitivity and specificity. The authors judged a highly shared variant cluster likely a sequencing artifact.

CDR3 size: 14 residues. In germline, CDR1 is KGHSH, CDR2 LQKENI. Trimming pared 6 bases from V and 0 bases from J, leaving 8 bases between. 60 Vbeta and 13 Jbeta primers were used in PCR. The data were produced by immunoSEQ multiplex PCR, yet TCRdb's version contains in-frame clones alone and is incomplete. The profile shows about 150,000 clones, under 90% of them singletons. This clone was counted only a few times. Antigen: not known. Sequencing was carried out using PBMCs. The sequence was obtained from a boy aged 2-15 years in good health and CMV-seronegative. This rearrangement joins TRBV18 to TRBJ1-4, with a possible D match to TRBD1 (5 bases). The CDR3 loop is CASSPTATNEKLFF. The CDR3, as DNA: TGTGCCAGCTCTCCGACAGCAACTAATGAAAAACTGTTTTTT.